The 4 T cell receptor beta chains given below trace back to one sample, sequenced in a study of blood T cell repertoires in COVID-19. TCRdb's copy holds only in-frame clones and misses some; the assay was immunoSEQ multiplex PCR. The table records tens of thousands of clones, 84% of them present only once. The sample consisted of peripheral blood. The source of these receptors is a man aged 45-60 years with active or convalescent COVID-19.

J is TRBJ2-3 and V is TRBV6-5, with 11 bases matching TRBD2. The germline V gene encodes CDR1 MNHEY and CDR2 SVGAGI. V lost 2 bases, J lost 4 bases, and 2 bases stayed unmatched. This CDR3 is 15 amino acids long. The CDR3 spells CASSYIAGGPDTQYF. CDR3 coding DNA: TGTGCCAGCAGTTACATAGCGGGGGGGCCAGATACGCAGTATTTT.

This chain uses TRBV6-7 with TRBJ1-2; D gene uncertain. TRBV6-7 is flagged as an ORF with uncertain function. The CDR3 spans 14 residues. The V end was cut by 5 bases, the J end by 2 bases, with 12 bases between. The CDR3 DNA reads as TGTGCCAGCAGTCAACACACAGTAAACTATGGCTACACCTTC. The encoded protein is CASSQHTVNYGYTF.

The gene calls are TRBV5-4 and TRBJ2-5, with D possibly matching TRBD2 (6 bases). V was pared by 4 bases and J by 0 bases, with 13 bases between. CDR1 and CDR2 from the germline V gene are SGHNT and YYREEE (reference sequence). This CDR3 has 15 amino acids. The CDR3 is CASSGPGEYQETQYF. DNA of the CDR3: TGTGCCAGCAGCGGCCCGGGGGAGTACCAAGAGACCCAGTACTTC.

V is TRBV6-2 or TRBV6-3 and J is TRBJ2-5; 8 positions agree with TRBD2. The junction had 11 bases not matched to a gene; V was cut back by 0 bases and J by 5 bases. CDR1 and CDR2 (germline): MNHEY, SVGEGT. The CDR3 is 17 amino acids. DNA of the CDR3: TGTGCCAGCAGTTACTCGGCGCGGGGGGCCCGGAGGGAGACCCAGTACTTC. This gives the protein CASSYSARGARRETQYF.